The 25 T cell receptor beta chains below were found in one sample sequenced in a study of regulatory T cells in long-lasting Graves disease. For TCR beta, libraries came from iRepertoire HTBI primers and Arm-PCR of CDR3 regions. TCRdb reprocessed the multiplex PCR reads via MiXCR and lists one record per CDR3 protein. The sample lists around 320,000 distinct CDR3 sequences, 16% seen once, with approximately 30% in the top ten. As for time point: newly diagnosed GD, antithyroid drugs for less than 3 months. Researchers made the TCR library from RNA that was extracted from PBMCs. Separately, the same data were catalogued under a study of T cells in Graves' hyperthyroidism and ophthalmopathy.

The material sequenced was peripheral blood mononuclear cells (PBMCs), taken at new diagnosis, from a patient treated with antithyroid drugs. The source of these receptors is a man aged 35-49 years with Graves disease.

This clonotype showed up many times. This rearrangement joins TRBV6-1 to TRBJ2-7; maybe TRBD2 (6 bases). The V end was cut by 7 bases, the J end by 4 bases, with 20 bases between. Germline CDR1 MNHNS, CDR2 SASEGT. The CDR3 loop spans 15 amino acids. CDR3 DNA sequence: TGTGCCAGCAAACGTTCGACGGGACTTGGGTACGAGCAGTACTTC. Amino acids: CASKRSTGLGYEQYF.

The chain links TRBV6-1 to TRBJ2-3; D not certain. V shed 7 bases and J shed 0 bases, with 11 bases lying between them. This CDR3 has 14 amino acids. Per germline, CDR1 MNHNS and CDR2 SASEGT. The DNA of the CDR3 is TGTGCCAGCACAAGGCCTCTTAGCACAGATACGCAGTATTTT. This encodes CASTRPLSTDTQYF.

This clonotype was seen a handful of times. This rearrangement joins TRBV12-3 or TRBV12-4 to TRBJ1-2, with D unresolved. The CDR3 has 13 residues. V lost 3 bases and J lost 4, with 9 bases in between. The CDR3 DNA reads TGTGCCAGCAGTTTTGGGGAGTCCTATGGCTACACCTTC. The encoded protein is CASSFGESYGYTF.

This clonotype was detected ten times or more. This sequence joins TRBV7-2 and TRBJ2-5; possible D gene TRBD1, 5 bases. V was pared by 1 base and J by 1 base, with 13 bases between. The CDR3 has 16 residues. CDR1 and CDR2 (germline): SGHTA, FQGNSA. Written as DNA, the CDR3 is TGTGCCAGCAGCTTAGTTGGCCGGCAGGGCCAAGAGACCCAGTACTTC. It encodes CASSLVGRQGQETQYF.

This clonotype was counted at least ten times. The rearrangement uses TRBV6-2 or TRBV6-3 and TRBJ2-3, with D unresolved. The germline CDR1 and CDR2 sequences are MNHEY and SVGEGT. V was clipped by 2 bases and J by 4 bases, with 13 bases between them. CDR3 length: 15 residues. CDR3 bases: TGTGCCAGCAGTTACGCGGAACGCCAAGCAGATACGCAGTATTTT. Translated, it gives CASSYAERQADTQYF.

This clonotype was picked up many times. This chain connects TRBV27 to TRBJ1-5; D not certain. This CDR3 is 11 amino acids long. Trimming left V 3 bases short and J 9 bases short, with 6 bases between. Germline assignment: CDR1 MNHEY and CDR2 SMNVEV (reference sequence). The CDR3 loop reads CASSFPGPQHF. DNA for the CDR3: TGTGCCAGCAGTTTCCCGGGGCCCCAGCATTTT.

The table lists this clonotype with a few counts. The rearrangement joins TRBV6-2 or TRBV6-3 to TRBJ2-2; the match to TRBD1 covers 8 bases. CDR1 and CDR2 from the germline V gene are MNHEY and SVGEGT. J was trimmed by 4 bases and V by 6 bases; bases with no gene match: 4. The CDR3 has 14 amino acids. CDR3 coding DNA: TGTGCCAGCAGCGGACAGGGAGGCACCGGGGAGCTGTTTTTT. It codes for CASSGQGGTGELFF.

This clonotype was recorded only once. The rearrangement uses TRBV5-1 and TRBJ1-1, with D possibly being TRBD1 (5 bases). This CDR3 has 13 amino acids. V was shortened by 4 bases and J by 6 bases, with 13 bases between the two germline ends. CDR1 SGHRS and CDR2 YFSETQ come from the germline V gene. CDR3 region: CASSPTGIPEAFF. The CDR3 DNA sequence: TGCGCCAGCAGCCCTACAGGAATCCCTGAAGCTTTCTTT.

The chain couples TRBV28 to TRBJ2-2; 7 bases map to TRBD1. V shed 6 bases and J 3 bases; nucleotides not matched to a gene: 7. CDR3 length: 15 residues. In germline, CDR1 is MDHEN, CDR2 SYDVKM. As DNA, the CDR3 is TGTGCCAGCAGCCAGGGACAGTTAGACACCGGGGAGCTGTTTTTT. Its protein is CASSQGQLDTGELFF.

This clonotype was seen only a few times. The chain is built from TRBV7-3 and TRBJ2-6; TRBD1 matches 8 bases. This CDR3 is 16 amino acids long. Germline V gene data show CDR1 as SGHTA and CDR2 as FQGTGA. The J segment lost 0 bases and the V segment lost 5 bases, leaving 3 bases of the junction unmatched. CDR3 in DNA: TGTGCCAGCAGCCCAGGGGGCGCCTCTGGGGCCAACGTCCTGACTTTC. It is translated as CASSPGGASGANVLTF.

This clonotype was seen only a few times. The V gene is TRBV6-2 or TRBV6-3, the J gene TRBJ2-6; D ambiguous. Trimming removed 2 bases at V and 1 base at J, with 12 bases between. Germline CDR1 MNHEY, CDR2 SVGEGT. This CDR3 is 17 amino acids long. The CDR3 nucleotides read TGTGCCAGCAGTTACGGGGAAGGCCGGTCTGGGGCCAACGTCCTGACTTTC. This encodes CASSYGEGRSGANVLTF.

This clonotype was found many times. The rearrangement links TRBV7-8 to TRBJ2-7; D call uncertain. Germline loops: CDR1 SGHVS, CDR2 FQNEAQ. The V end lost 5 bases, the J end lost 4 bases, and 12 bases lay between the germline ends. CDR3 size: 13 residues. CDR3 nucleotides: TGTGCCAGCAGCCAACTCGGAAAGTACGAGCAGTACTTC. Protein sequence: CASSQLGKYEQYF.

The rearrangement joins TRBV5-1 to TRBJ2-6, with no clear D. CDR1 and CDR2 from the germline V gene are SGHRS and YFSETQ. Trimming cost V 3 bases and J 3 bases, with 13 bases left between them. The CDR3 runs 16 residues. The CDR3 DNA reads as TGCGCCAGCAGCTCCCAAGTGGGTAGTGGGGCCAACGTCCTGACTTTC. Residues: CASSSQVGSGANVLTF.

The V and J genes are TRBV9 and TRBJ1-3; TRBD1 matches 7 bases. Germline CDR1 and CDR2: SGDLS and YYNGEE. V shed 4 bases and J 0 bases; nucleotides not matched to a gene: 4. This CDR3 comprises 15 residues. In nucleotides, the CDR3 is TGTGCCAGCAGCCAGGGGGATAACTCTGGAAACACCATATATTTT. Residues: CASSQGDNSGNTIYF. Full variable domain (remainder filled in from reference TRBV9 and TRBJ1-3): DSGVTQTPKHLITATGQRVTLRCSPRSGDLSVYWYQQSLDQGLQFLIQYYNGEERAKGNILERFSAQQFPDLHSELNLSSLELGDSALYFCASSQGDNSGNTIYFGEGSWLTVV.

This chain uses TRBV30 with TRBJ2-5; 15 nucleotides align to TRBD2. The V and J ends lost 4 bases and 5 bases, in that order; junction bases with no gene match: 8. This CDR3 has 16 amino acids. In germline, CDR1 is GTSNPN, CDR2 SVGIG (reference sequence). Here the CDR3 DNA reads TGTGCCTGGACAAGGACTAGCGGGGGGGTGCGGGAGACCCAGTACTTC. Protein: CAWTRTSGGVRETQYF.

This clonotype has at least ten counts. The chain links TRBV18 to TRBJ2-3; D unresolved. Germline V gives CDR1 KGHSH, CDR2 LQKENI. CDR3 length: 15 amino acids. V was shortened by 2 bases and J by 4 bases, with 13 bases between the two germline ends. The CDR3 spells CASSPVTALADTQYF. For the CDR3, the DNA is TGTGCCAGCTCACCAGTGACGGCGTTAGCAGATACGCAGTATTTT. Full variable domain (remainder filled in from reference TRBV18 and TRBJ2-3): NAGVMQNPRHLVRRRGQEARLRCSPMKGHSHVYWYRQLPEEGLKFMVYLQKENIIDESGMPKERFSAEFPKEGPSILRIQQVVRGDSAAYFCASSPVTALADTQYFGPGTRLTVL.

This clonotype showed up many times. The chain links TRBV6-2 or TRBV6-3 to TRBJ2-1; D call uncertain. Germline loops: CDR1 MNHEY, CDR2 SVGEGT. Trimming stripped 2 bases from V and 3 bases from J, with 11 bases between. This CDR3 has 15 amino acids. CDR3 region: CASSYQGRSYNEQFF. The CDR3 bases are TGTGCCAGCAGTTACCAAGGCAGGAGCTACAATGAGCAGTTCTTC.

In this sample, this clonotype turned up many times. The chain carries TRBV5-1 and TRBJ1-1, with a weak D call TRBD1 (5 bases). There are 16 residues in the CDR3. V lost 0 bases and J 0 bases, leaving 12 bases between the germline ends. Germline assignment: CDR1 SGHRS and CDR2 YFSETQ. The CDR3 sequence is CASSLVAQGMNTEAFF. Written as DNA, the CDR3 is TGCGCCAGCAGCTTGGTAGCCCAGGGCATGAACACTGAAGCTTTCTTT.

V and J are TRBV27 and TRBJ1-2, with a weak D call TRBD1 (6 bases). The CDR3 runs to 16 residues. CDR1 is MNHEY, CDR2 SMNVEV, per germline (reference sequence). Trimming pared 7 bases from V and 6 bases from J, leaving 24 bases between. The CDR3 DNA reads as TGTGCCAGCAAAAGAACTACAGGGAACAGAATCGATGGCTACACCTTC. It yields the protein CASKRTTGNRIDGYTF.

This clonotype was found many times. The chain couples TRBV30 to TRBJ1-1, with D unclear. Germline V CDR1 and CDR2: GTSNPN, SVGIG (reference sequence). The V end was cut by 5 bases, the J end by 6 bases, with 19 bases between. The CDR3 is 14 residues long. The CDR3 region is CAWARSSRFSEAFF. CDR3 coding DNA: TGTGCCTGGGCCAGGTCCAGTCGATTCTCTGAAGCTTTCTTT.

This chain links TRBV7-9 with TRBJ2-7; 9 nucleotides agree with TRBD1. CDR3 length: 16 amino acids. J was trimmed by 4 bases and V by 5 bases; bases with no gene match: 12. Germline-derived CDR1 and CDR2 are SEHNR and FQNEAQ (reference sequence). CDR3 sequence reads: CASSPAGGTGFYEQYF. As DNA, the CDR3 is TGTGCCAGCAGCCCGGCCGGGGGGACAGGGTTTTACGAGCAGTACTTC.

In regard to this clonotype: A read error is likely here: a far larger clone is one base away. The chain uses TRBV28 and TRBJ2-5, with 12 positions matching TRBD2. CDR1 and CDR2 (germline): MDHEN, SYDVKM. The J segment lost 11 bases and the V segment lost 6 bases, leaving 13 bases of the junction unmatched. There are 15 residues in the CDR3. CDR3 DNA: TGTGCCAGCAGCCGTCCTAGCGGGGGGGGACATGAGCAGTACTTC. This codes for CASSRPSGGGHEQYF.

This clonotype was detected many times. The gene calls are TRBV20-1 and TRBJ2-3, with D perhaps TRBD1 (6 bases). The CDR3 spans 16 residues. V gave up 6 bases and J gave up 1 base, with 20 bases separating them. Germline V CDR1 and CDR2: DFQATT, SNEGSKA (reference sequence). This chain's CDR3 is CSAYPGLRGGTDTQYF. The CDR3 bases are TGCAGTGCCTACCCGGGGCTCAGGGGAGGCACAGATACGCAGTATTTT.

This clonotype was counted at least ten times. J is TRBJ2-3 and V is TRBV3-1, with 15 bases identical to TRBD2. With 4 bases clipped from V and 8 bases from J, the junction kept 10 bases outside the gene matches. This CDR3 has 17 amino acids. The germline V gene encodes CDR1 LGHDT and CDR2 YNNKEL (reference sequence). DNA of the CDR3: TGTGCCAGCAGCCGACGCGGGACTAGCGGGGGGCCGGGTACGCAGTATTTT. Protein: CASSRRGTSGGPGTQYF.

This chain uses TRBV27 with TRBJ2-2; possible D gene TRBD1, 6 bases. The length of the CDR3 is 15 residues. In germline, CDR1 is MNHEY, CDR2 SMNVEV (reference sequence). V was trimmed by 4 bases and J by 3 bases, leaving 12 bases between them. This CDR3 is CASSSHRVYTGELFF. The CDR3 DNA reads as TGTGCCAGCAGTTCCCACAGGGTATACACCGGGGAGCTGTTTTTT.